This is a list of T cell receptor beta chains from one sample in a study of T cell repertoires in cytomegalovirus infection. MiXCR, applied by TCRdb to the reads, yields one record per CDR3 protein. The profile shows hundreds of thousands of distinct CDR3 sequences, 20% to 25% of them singletons. Specimen: CD8+ T cells from PBMCs. The receptor source for this set is a human donor in good health (CMV status not recorded). Some clones in this sample may be carry-over from other donors' samples. Both conserved end residues are part of each CDR3. Fields, in order: D gene, clone size, V gene, J gene, CDR3 protein, CDR3 DNA. D genes are given only for firm matches. Size values are once, few and many counts, or a class for expanded clones, and some rows have none.

NA	many	TRBV7-2	TRBJ2-2	CASSLEGAERVLGELFF	TGTGCCAGCAGCTTGGAGGGCGCCGAGCGGGTGCTCGGGGAGCTGTTTTTT
TRBD1	few	TRBV27	TRBJ1-2	CASSLSRDSGYTF	TGTGCCAGCAGTTTATCCCGGGACAGTGGCTACACCTTC
TRBD1	few	TRBV11-2	TRBJ1-1	CASSWDRGPTEAFF	TGTGCCAGCAGCTGGGACAGGGGTCCCACTGAAGCTTTCTTT
NA	few	TRBV19	TRBJ1-5	CASPGEDQPQHF	TGTGCCAGCCCGGGGGAGGATCAGCCCCAGCATTTT
TRBD1	NA	TRBV20-1	TRBJ2-2	CSAHHRGSGELFF	TGCAGTGCTCACCACAGGGGGTCCGGGGAGCTGTTTTTT
NA	many	TRBV28	TRBJ1-6	CASSPWGQGQNSPLHF	TGTGCCAGCAGCCCCTGGGGTCAGGGCCAGAATTCACCCCTCCACTTT
NA	NA	TRBV19	TRBJ1-2	CASSARPGDYTF	TGTGCCAGTAGTGCCCGACCAGGCGACTACACCTTC
NA	NA	TRBV19	TRBJ2-7	CASSTKDRVGDEQYF	TGTGCCAGTAGTACGAAGGACAGAGTCGGAGACGAGCAGTACTTC
TRBD2	NA	TRBV20-1	TRBJ2-4	CSAGGTSVAKNIQYF	TGCAGTGCTGGTGGGACTAGCGTAGCCAAAAACATTCAGTACTTC
TRBD2	few	TRBV27	TRBJ2-5	CASSLFVAGRETQYF	TGTGCCAGCAGTTTATTTGTAGCGGGGAGAGAGACCCAGTACTTC
TRBD1	many	TRBV6-2/TRBV6-3	TRBJ1-2	CASSLQGTGYGYTF	TGTGCCAGCAGTCTACAGGGGACGGGCTATGGCTACACCTTC
NA	NA	TRBV7-9	TRBJ2-2	CASFKAGELFF	TGTGCCAGCTTTAAGGCCGGGGAGCTGTTTTTT
TRBD2	few	TRBV6-2/TRBV6-3	TRBJ2-5	CASSYVGTSGETQYF	TGTGCCAGCAGTTACGTCGGGACTAGCGGTGAGACCCAGTACTTC
NA	many	TRBV27	TRBJ2-7	CASSLSGVSGYEQYF	TGTGCCAGCAGTTTATCCGGGGTTTCCGGATACGAGCAGTACTTC
NA	many	TRBV7-8	TRBJ1-2	CASSLEVTANYGYTF	TGTGCCAGCAGCTTAGAAGTGACAGCTAACTATGGCTACACCTTC
NA	few	TRBV7-9	TRBJ2-7	CASSSYDRTQGYEQYF	TGTGCCAGCAGCTCTTATGACAGGACTCAGGGCTACGAGCAGTACTTC
TRBD1	NA	TRBV10-3	TRBJ2-3	CAIGHRQGTDTQYF	TGTGCCATCGGGCACCGACAGGGGACAGATACGCAGTATTTT